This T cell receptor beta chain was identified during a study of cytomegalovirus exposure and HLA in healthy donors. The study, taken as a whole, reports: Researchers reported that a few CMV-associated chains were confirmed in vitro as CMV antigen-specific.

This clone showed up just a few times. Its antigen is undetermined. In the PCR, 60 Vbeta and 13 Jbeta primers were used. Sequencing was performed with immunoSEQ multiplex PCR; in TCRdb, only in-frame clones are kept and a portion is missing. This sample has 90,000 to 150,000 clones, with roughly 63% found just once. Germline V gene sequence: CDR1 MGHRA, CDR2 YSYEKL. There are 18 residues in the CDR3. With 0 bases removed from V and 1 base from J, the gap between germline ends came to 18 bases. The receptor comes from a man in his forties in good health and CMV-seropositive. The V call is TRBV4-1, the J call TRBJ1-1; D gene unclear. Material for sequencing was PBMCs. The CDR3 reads CASSQDSRRTGRNTEAFF. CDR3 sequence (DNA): TGCGCCAGCAGCCAAGATAGCCGGAGGACGGGGAGGAACACTGAAGCTTTCTTT.